This paragraph covers one T cell receptor (beta chain) sequence. Its target is unknown. This may be a read error: a much more frequent sequence differs by one nucleotide. TCRdb called the 5' RACE reads again in MiXCR, with one record for every CDR3 protein. In the table there are 150,000 to 200,000 distinct CDR3 sequences, roughly 15% of which are singletons. The entry originates in a study of T-cell memory formation after mild COVID-19. At the level of the study: The study found TCR clusters largely donor specific. Study conclusions and caveats: The authors left the SARS-CoV-2 specificity of second-wave clones peaking on day 37 unconfirmed. Clones which contracted sat mainly in CM and EM if CD4+, and in EMRA if CD8+.

The V end was cut by 5 bases, the J end by 4 bases, with 23 bases between. The CDR3 extends over 18 amino acids. Germline V gene sequence: CDR1 SEHNR, CDR2 FQNEAQ (reference sequence). The source material was PBMCs or a T cell subset sorted from them (not recorded which). The chain couples TRBV7-9 to TRBJ2-2, with D perhaps assigned TRBD1 or TRBD2 (5 bases each). The sequence derives from an adult woman who had mild COVID-19 (a few samples of this study predate the infection). Cell type and time point are not known. The CDR3 DNA is TGTGCCAGCAGCCGGAGCTTCCGGGACGGAGGAAGCACCGGGGAGCTGTTTTTT. Translating gives CASSRSFRDGGSTGELFF. The full variable domain, its missing parts supplied by reference TRBV7-9 and TRBJ2-2, is DTGVSQNPRHKITKRGQNVTFRCDPISEHNRLYWYRQTLGQGPEFLTYFQNEAQLEKSRLLSDRFSAERPKGSFSTLEIQRTEQGDSAMYLCASSRSFRDGGSTGELFFGEGSRLTVL.